The rows below give T cell receptor beta chains drawn from one sample of a study of immune evolution from preneoplasia to lung adenocarcinoma. Using immunoSEQ multiplex PCR, the repertoire was profiled, and TCRdb retains in-frame clones only, with some absent. The table lists 7,500 to 9,500 clones, approximately 82% of them singletons. Sequencing input: FFPE minimally invasive lung adenocarcinoma tissue. The receptors here all came from a donor older than 65 with lung adenocarcinoma. Each CDR3 is given with its conserved first and last residue. Fields, in order: D gene, V gene, clone size, J gene, CDR3 protein, CDR3 DNA. The D gene is left open where the match is weak. Only some rows state a clone size, as once, few, many or a class for expanded clones.

D gene: TRBD1
V gene: TRBV7-2
clone size: .
J gene: TRBJ2-7
CDR3 protein: CASSLAGQGVHEQYF
CDR3 DNA: TGTGCCAGCAGCTTGGCGGGACAGGGCGTCCACGAGCAGTACTTC

D gene: TRBD2
V gene: TRBV6-1
clone size: .
J gene: TRBJ2-7
CDR3 protein: CASSIGAGGPYEQYF
CDR3 DNA: TGTGCCAGCAGTATAGGAGCGGGAGGGCCCTACGAGCAGTACTTC

D gene: TRBD2
V gene: TRBV29-1
clone size: .
J gene: TRBJ2-1
CDR3 protein: CSVEMWASGSPYNEQFF
CDR3 DNA: TGCAGCGTTGAAATGTGGGCTAGCGGGAGCCCCTACAATGAGCAGTTCTTC

D gene: .
V gene: TRBV18
clone size: once
J gene: TRBJ2-5
CDR3 protein: CASSPGGVMETQYF
CDR3 DNA: TGTGCCAGCTCACCGGGCGGAGTAATGGAGACCCAGTACTTC

D gene: .
V gene: TRBV5-1
clone size: .
J gene: TRBJ2-7
CDR3 protein: CASSLGWSGEGEQYF
CDR3 DNA: TGCGCCAGCAGCTTGGGGTGGTCGGGAGAGGGCGAGCAGTACTTC

D gene: .
V gene: TRBV7-6
clone size: .
J gene: TRBJ2-7
CDR3 protein: CASSLEIADTYEQYF
CDR3 DNA: TGTGCCAGCAGCTTAGAAATAGCGGATACCTACGAGCAGTACTTC

D gene: .
V gene: TRBV7-2
clone size: .
J gene: TRBJ1-3
CDR3 protein: CASSLGGGGNTIYF
CDR3 DNA: TGTGCCAGCAGCTTAGGGGGCGGGGGAAACACCATATATTTT

D gene: .
V gene: TRBV19
clone size: .
J gene: TRBJ2-1
CDR3 protein: CASSIGRVRRPGNEQFF
CDR3 DNA: TGTGCCAGTAGTATTGGGAGAGTTCGGCGCCCCGGCAATGAGCAGTTCTTC

D gene: .
V gene: TRBV15
clone size: .
J gene: TRBJ2-1
CDR3 protein: CATSRDVKDPRFF
CDR3 DNA: TGTGCCACCAGCAGAGATGTGAAGGACCCTAGGTTCTTC

D gene: TRBD1
V gene: TRBV5-4
clone size: .
J gene: TRBJ1-2
CDR3 protein: CASSRTGGDYGYTF
CDR3 DNA: TGTGCCAGCAGTCGGACAGGGGGCGACTATGGCTACACCTTC

D gene: .
V gene: TRBV18
clone size: .
J gene: TRBJ1-1
CDR3 protein: CASSRQDSGSSDAFF
CDR3 DNA: TGTGCCAGCTCACGACAAGATTCGGGGTCCTCTGACGCTTTCTTT

D gene: .
V gene: TRBV15
clone size: .
J gene: TRBJ2-7
CDR3 protein: CATSRDYSDYEQYF
CDR3 DNA: TGTGCCACCAGCAGAGATTATAGTGATTACGAGCAGTACTTC

D gene: .
V gene: TRBV19
clone size: .
J gene: TRBJ1-5
CDR3 protein: CASKIQGNQPQHF
CDR3 DNA: TGTGCCAGTAAAATTCAGGGAAATCAGCCCCAGCATTTT

D gene: TRBD1
V gene: TRBV5-5
clone size: few
J gene: TRBJ2-5
CDR3 protein: CASSLELTGVSGLQETQYF
CDR3 DNA: TGTGCCAGCAGCTTGGAGTTAACAGGGGTTTCGGGCCTACAAGAGACCCAGTACTTC

D gene: .
V gene: TRBV5-5
clone size: .
J gene: TRBJ1-4
CDR3 protein: CASSSLRGVNEKLFF
CDR3 DNA: TGTGCCAGCAGCAGTCTCCGAGGAGTAAATGAAAAACTGTTTTTT

D gene: .
V gene: TRBV4-1
clone size: .
J gene: TRBJ1-5
CDR3 protein: CASSQRGGAGYSNQPQHF
CDR3 DNA: TGCGCCAGCAGCCAACGGGGGGGCGCGGGTTACAGCAATCAGCCCCAGCATTTT

D gene: .
V gene: TRBV7-6
clone size: .
J gene: TRBJ2-3
CDR3 protein: CASSLDIRTDTQYF
CDR3 DNA: TGTGCCAGCAGCTTAGATATCCGGACAGATACGCAGTATTTT

D gene: .
V gene: TRBV29-1
clone size: .
J gene: TRBJ1-2
CDR3 protein: CSVALQGYGYTF
CDR3 DNA: TGCAGCGTTGCCCTCCAGGGATACGGCTACACCTTC

D gene: .
V gene: TRBV11-2
clone size: .
J gene: TRBJ1-1
CDR3 protein: CASRQGTEAFF
CDR3 DNA: TGTGCCAGCAGACAGGGCACTGAAGCTTTCTTT

D gene: TRBD2
V gene: TRBV7-9
clone size: .
J gene: TRBJ2-1
CDR3 protein: CASSLEGLAGGNEQFF
CDR3 DNA: TGTGCCAGCAGCTTAGAGGGACTAGCGGGAGGAAATGAACAGTTCTTC

D gene: .
V gene: TRBV5-6
clone size: .
J gene: TRBJ2-7
CDR3 protein: CASSPGDPYEQYF
CDR3 DNA: TGTGCCAGCAGCCCAGGGGATCCCTACGAGCAGTACTTC

D gene: .
V gene: TRBV28
clone size: .
J gene: TRBJ1-4
CDR3 protein: CASSWQTGLNEKLFF
CDR3 DNA: TGTGCCAGCAGTTGGCAGACAGGCCTTAATGAAAAACTGTTTTTT

D gene: .
V gene: TRBV5-1
clone size: .
J gene: TRBJ2-7
CDR3 protein: CASSRGGSYEQYF
CDR3 DNA: TGCGCCAGCAGCCGAGGGGGGTCCTACGAGCAGTACTTC

D gene: .
V gene: TRBV30
clone size: .
J gene: TRBJ2-1
CDR3 protein: CAWRVEFRVNNEQFF
CDR3 DNA: TGTGCCTGGAGGGTTGAGTTTCGGGTTAATAATGAGCAGTTCTTC

D gene: .
V gene: TRBV4-2
clone size: .
J gene: TRBJ1-1
CDR3 protein: CASSPIMGEGTEAFF
CDR3 DNA: TGTGCCAGCAGCCCTATCATGGGGGAGGGGACTGAAGCTTTCTTT

D gene: .
V gene: TRBV2
clone size: .
J gene: TRBJ1-5
CDR3 protein: CASSTGMGQPQHF
CDR3 DNA: TGTGCCAGCAGCACAGGGATGGGGCAGCCCCAGCATTTT

D gene: .
V gene: TRBV18
clone size: .
J gene: TRBJ2-5
CDR3 protein: CASSPGEETQYF
CDR3 DNA: TGTGCCAGCTCACCAGGGGAGGAGACCCAGTACTTC

D gene: .
V gene: TRBV9
clone size: .
J gene: TRBJ2-4
CDR3 protein: CASSPEGGLAKNIQYF
CDR3 DNA: TGTGCCAGCAGCCCTGAGGGGGGGCTAGCCAAAAACATTCAGTACTTC

D gene: .
V gene: TRBV7-9
clone size: .
J gene: TRBJ2-3
CDR3 protein: CASSLEWGSTDTQYF
CDR3 DNA: TGTGCCAGCAGCTTAGAGTGGGGTAGCACAGATACGCAGTATTTT

D gene: TRBD2
V gene: TRBV6-1
clone size: .
J gene: TRBJ2-7
CDR3 protein: CASSGLALEKEQYF
CDR3 DNA: TGTGCCAGCAGTGGACTAGCGCTAGAAAAGGAGCAGTACTTC

D gene: .
V gene: TRBV11-1
clone size: .
J gene: TRBJ1-1
CDR3 protein: CASSLSGTVNTEAFF
CDR3 DNA: TGTGCCAGCAGCTTATCTGGGACGGTGAACACTGAAGCTTTCTTT

D gene: TRBD2
V gene: TRBV4-2
clone size: once
J gene: TRBJ2-3
CDR3 protein: CASSLGGLAGGSTDTQYF
CDR3 DNA: TGTGCCAGCAGCTTGGGCGGTCTAGCGGGGGGAAGCACAGATACGCAGTATTTT

D gene: .
V gene: TRBV11-3
clone size: few
J gene: TRBJ2-3
CDR3 protein: CASSLDQDTQYF
CDR3 DNA: TGTGCCAGCAGCTTAGATCAGGATACGCAGTATTTT

D gene: TRBD1
V gene: TRBV7-9
clone size: .
J gene: TRBJ1-1
CDR3 protein: CASSPPLWGQGGNTEAFF
CDR3 DNA: TGTGCCAGCAGCCCCCCCCTGTGGGGACAGGGGGGGAACACTGAAGCTTTCTTT

D gene: .
V gene: TRBV28
clone size: .
J gene: TRBJ1-2
CDR3 protein: CASSPVTSFNYGYTF
CDR3 DNA: TGTGCCAGCAGTCCCGTTACCTCGTTTAACTATGGCTACACCTTC

D gene: TRBD1
V gene: TRBV18
clone size: .
J gene: TRBJ2-3
CDR3 protein: CASSPPLGQDADTQYF
CDR3 DNA: TGTGCCAGCTCACCGCCTCTTGGACAGGACGCAGATACGCAGTATTTT

D gene: .
V gene: TRBV2
clone size: .
J gene: TRBJ2-5
CDR3 protein: CASSEMEETQYF
CDR3 DNA: TGTGCCAGCAGTGAAATGGAGGAGACCCAGTACTTC

D gene: TRBD2
V gene: TRBV11-2
clone size: once
J gene: TRBJ2-1
CDR3 protein: CASSFGTGLGAGGSGEQFF
CDR3 DNA: TGTGCCAGCAGCTTCGGGACAGGACTAGGAGCGGGAGGGTCGGGTGAGCAGTTCTTC

D gene: .
V gene: TRBV28
clone size: .
J gene: TRBJ2-1
CDR3 protein: CASSSRVHEQFF
CDR3 DNA: TGTGCCAGCAGTTCCAGGGTTCATGAGCAGTTCTTC

D gene: .
V gene: TRBV5-1
clone size: .
J gene: TRBJ2-1
CDR3 protein: CASQSFGGVTYNEQFF
CDR3 DNA: TGCGCCAGCCAATCCTTCGGCGGTGTGACCTACAATGAGCAGTTCTTC

D gene: .
V gene: TRBV19
clone size: .
J gene: TRBJ2-2
CDR3 protein: CASSTMGTGELFF
CDR3 DNA: TGTGCCAGTAGTACGATGGGTACCGGGGAGCTGTTTTTT